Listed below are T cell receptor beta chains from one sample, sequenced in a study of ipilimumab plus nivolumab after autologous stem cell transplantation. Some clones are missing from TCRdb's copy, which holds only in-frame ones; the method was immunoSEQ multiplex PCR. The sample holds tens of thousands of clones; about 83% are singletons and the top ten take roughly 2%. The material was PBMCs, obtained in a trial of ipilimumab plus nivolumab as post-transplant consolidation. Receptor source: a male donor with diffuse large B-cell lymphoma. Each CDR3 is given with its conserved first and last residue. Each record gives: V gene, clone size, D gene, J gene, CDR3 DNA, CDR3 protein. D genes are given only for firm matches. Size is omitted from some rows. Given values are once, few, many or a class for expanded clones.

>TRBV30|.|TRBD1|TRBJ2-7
TGTGCCTGGAGTGTACAGGGGAGCTCCTACGAGCAGTACTTC
CAWSVQGSSYEQYF
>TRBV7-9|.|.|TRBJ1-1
TGTGCCAGCAGCTTAGCGGTGGGGGGAGCTTTCTTT
CASSLAVGGAFF
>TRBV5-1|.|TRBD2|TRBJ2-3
TGCGCCAGCAGCTTCGGCGGGGGGGCTGCAGATACGCAGTATTTT
CASSFGGGAADTQYF
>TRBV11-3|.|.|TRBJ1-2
TGTGCCAGCAGCTTATCCGTTAACTATGGCTACACCTTC
CASSLSVNYGYTF
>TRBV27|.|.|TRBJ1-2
TGTGCCAGCAGTTCCGCACGGAACGCTAACTATGGCTACACCTTC
CASSSARNANYGYTF
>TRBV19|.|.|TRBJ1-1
TGTGCCAGTAGTCCCGGGGTCAACCGGGGGACTGAAGCTTTCTTT
CASSPGVNRGTEAFF
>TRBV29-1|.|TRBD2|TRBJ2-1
TGCAGCGTTGAAGATAGCGGGGGCAAGGATGAGCAGTTCTTC
CSVEDSGGKDEQFF
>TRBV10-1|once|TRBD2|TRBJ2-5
TGCGCCAGCAGTGAGTCGAGATGGCTAGCGGGGGGTTACCAAGAGACCCAGTACTTC
CASSESRWLAGGYQETQYF
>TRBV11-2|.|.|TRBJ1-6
TGTGCCAGCAGCCCCTTTGCGACCGTCTATAATTCACCCCTCCACTTT
CASSPFATVYNSPLHF
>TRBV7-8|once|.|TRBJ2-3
TGTGCCAGCAGCTTAGCGTCACAGGGTTCCGCAGATACGCAGTATTTT
CASSLASQGSADTQYF
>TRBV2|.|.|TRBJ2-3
TGTGCCAGCGGGGGGCCCAACACAGATACGCAGTATTTT
CASGGPNTDTQYF
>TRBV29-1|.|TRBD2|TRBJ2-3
TGCAGCGTTGGGGGGGGATCCGGAACAGATACGCAGTATTTT
CSVGGGSGTDTQYF
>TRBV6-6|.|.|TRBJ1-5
TGTGCCACGCGGAAAAATAGCAATCAGCCCCAGCATTTT
CATRKNSNQPQHF
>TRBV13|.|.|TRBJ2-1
TGTGCCAGCAGCTTGCCGGAGAGCTCCTACAATGAGCAGTTCTTC
CASSLPESSYNEQFF
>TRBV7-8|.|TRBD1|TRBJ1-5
TGTGCCAGCAGCTTAGGAGGGGGCAGCAATCAGCCCCAGCATTTT
CASSLGGGSNQPQHF
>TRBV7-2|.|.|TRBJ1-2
TGTGCCAGCAACGTCGGGGGTACGGGGACCGGCTATGGCTACACCTTC
CASNVGGTGTGYGYTF
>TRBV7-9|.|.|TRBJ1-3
TGTGCCAGCAGCAGAGCGAGCTCTGGAAACACCATATATTTT
CASSRASSGNTIYF
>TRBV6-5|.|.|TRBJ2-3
TGTGCCAGCAGTTTCAGTCGCTTCACAGATACGCAGTATTTT
CASSFSRFTDTQYF
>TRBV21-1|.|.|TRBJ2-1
TGTGCCAGCAGCACCCCCGGGAGGGTAGCGGGGGCCGTTAGCTCGTCCTACAATGAGCAGTTCTTC
CASSTPGRVAGAVSSSYNEQFF
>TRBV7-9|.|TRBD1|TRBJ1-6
TGTGCCAGCAGCTCTGACAGGGGATCCCATTCACCCCTCCACTTT
CASSSDRGSHSPLHF
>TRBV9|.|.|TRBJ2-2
TGTGCCAGCAGCCCTACAGGGCAGCCCGGCGGGGAGCTGTTTTTT
CASSPTGQPGGELFF
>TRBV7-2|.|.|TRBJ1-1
TGTGCCAGCAACCTTGGGTGGCGCGGGAACACTGAAGCTTTCTTT
CASNLGWRGNTEAFF
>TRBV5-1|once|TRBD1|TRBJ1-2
TGCGCCAGCAGCTTGGCCGGGACAGCTTCTGGCTACACCTTC
CASSLAGTASGYTF
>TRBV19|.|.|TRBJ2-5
TGTGCCACCGCCAGGCCCGGAGAGACCCAGTACTTC
CATARPGETQYF
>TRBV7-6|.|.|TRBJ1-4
TGTGCCAGCAGCGTTCTAGGGGGTGTAACTAATGAAAAACTGTTTTTT
CASSVLGGVTNEKLFF
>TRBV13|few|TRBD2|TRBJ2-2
TGTGCCAGCAGCCCCTTCCCACTAGCGGGAGACCCGAACACCGGGGAGCTGTTTTTT
CASSPFPLAGDPNTGELFF
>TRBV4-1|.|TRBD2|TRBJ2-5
TGCGCCAGCAGCCCCCTCAGAGGCCTAGCGGGGAAGGAGACCCAGTACTTC
CASSPLRGLAGKETQYF
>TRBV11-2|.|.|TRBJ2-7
TGCGTAGGGGGGTGCTACGAGCAGTACTTC
CVGGCYEQYF
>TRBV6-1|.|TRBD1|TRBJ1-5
TGTGCCAGCAGTGGACAGGGGGCCGGGAACAATCAGCCCCAGCATTTT
CASSGQGAGNNQPQHF
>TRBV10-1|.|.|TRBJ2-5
TGCGCCAGTAGACAGAGCTCCTCGGAGACCCAGTACTTC
CASRQSSSETQYF
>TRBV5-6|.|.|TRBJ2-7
TGTGCCAGCAGCTCCCCAGGTACAGAATCCTACGAGCAGTACTTC
CASSSPGTESYEQYF
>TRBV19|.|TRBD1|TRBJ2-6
TGTGCCAGTAGGGGGACAGGCAACTCTGGGGCCAACGTCCTGACTTTC
CASRGTGNSGANVLTF
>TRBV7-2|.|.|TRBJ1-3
TGTGCCAGCAGCTTAGGGGACATCTCTGGAAACACCATATATTTT
CASSLGDISGNTIYF
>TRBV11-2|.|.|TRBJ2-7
TGTGCCAGCAGCGTCCAGATCTCCTACGAGCAGTACTTC
CASSVQISYEQYF
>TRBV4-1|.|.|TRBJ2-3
TGCGCCAGCAGCCCCCGCCCTATAGCAGATACGCAGTATTTT
CASSPRPIADTQYF
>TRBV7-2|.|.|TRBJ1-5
TGTGCCAGCTGTACCCCTAATCAGCCCCAGCATTTT
CASCTPNQPQHF
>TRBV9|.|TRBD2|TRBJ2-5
TGTGCCAGCAGCGTAGCACTAGCGGGGACAGAGACCCAGTACTTC
CASSVALAGTETQYF
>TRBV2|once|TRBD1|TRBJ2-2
TGTGCCAGCAGAGCACAGGGGGTTAACACCGGGGAGCTGTTTTTT
CASRAQGVNTGELFF
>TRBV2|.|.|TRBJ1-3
TGTGCCAGCAGTGAAGGGTTCTCTGGAAACACCATATATTTT
CASSEGFSGNTIYF
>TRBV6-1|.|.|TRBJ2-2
TGTGCCAGCAGGCTCGGCACCGGGGAGCTGTTTTTT
CASRLGTGELFF
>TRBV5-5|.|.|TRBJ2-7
TGTGCCAGCAGCTTCCTTGGCAGAGACTACGAGCAGTACTTC
CASSFLGRDYEQYF
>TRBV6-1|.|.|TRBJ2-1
TGTGCCAGCAGTGAATTGTCCTGGATCATTAAATTGTTCTTC
CASSELSWIIKLFF
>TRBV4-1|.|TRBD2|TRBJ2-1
TGCGCCAGCAGCCCGATAGCGGGGGGGCCATCCTACAATGAGCAGTTCTTC
CASSPIAGGPSYNEQFF
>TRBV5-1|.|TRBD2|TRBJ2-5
TGCGCCAGCAGCGGGGGGACTAGCGGGCCACAAGAGACCCAGTACTTC
CASSGGTSGPQETQYF
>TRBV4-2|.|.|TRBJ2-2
TGTGCCAGCAGCCAAGATAGTGACAGCACCGGGGAGCTGTTTTTT
CASSQDSDSTGELFF
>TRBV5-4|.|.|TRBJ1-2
TGTGCCAGCAGCTTACGGGGGGCTATGGGTGGCTACACCTTC
CASSLRGAMGGYTF
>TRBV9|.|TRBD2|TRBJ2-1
TGTGCCAGCAGCGTAAGCGGGGGGGCCAATGAGCAGTTCTTC
CASSVSGGANEQFF